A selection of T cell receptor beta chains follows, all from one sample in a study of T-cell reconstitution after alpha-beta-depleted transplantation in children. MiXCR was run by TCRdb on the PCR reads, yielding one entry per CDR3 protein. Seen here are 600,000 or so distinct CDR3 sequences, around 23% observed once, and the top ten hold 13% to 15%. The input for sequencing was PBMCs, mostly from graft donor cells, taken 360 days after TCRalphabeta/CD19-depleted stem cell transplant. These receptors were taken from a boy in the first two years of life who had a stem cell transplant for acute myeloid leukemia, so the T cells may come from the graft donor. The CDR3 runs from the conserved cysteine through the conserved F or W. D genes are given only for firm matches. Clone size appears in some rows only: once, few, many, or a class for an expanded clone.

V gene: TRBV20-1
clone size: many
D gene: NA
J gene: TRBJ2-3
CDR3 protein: CSARERAGAGDTQYF
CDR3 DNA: TGCAGTGCTAGAGAAAGGGCAGGGGCGGGAGATACGCAGTATTTT

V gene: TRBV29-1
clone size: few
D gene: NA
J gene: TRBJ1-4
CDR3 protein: CSVVSPRSPQKLFF
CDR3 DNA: TGCAGCGTTGTTTCCCCCAGGTCCCCCCAGAAACTGTTTTTT

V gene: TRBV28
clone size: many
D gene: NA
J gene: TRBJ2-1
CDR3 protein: CASSLSTAPLLYNEQFF
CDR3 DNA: TGTGCCAGCAGTTTAAGCACAGCTCCCCTGCTCTACAATGAGCAGTTCTTC

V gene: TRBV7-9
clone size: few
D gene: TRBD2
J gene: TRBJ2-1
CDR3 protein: CAGGVSGSEQFF
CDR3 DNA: TGTGCCGGAGGGGTTAGCGGGAGTGAGCAGTTCTTC

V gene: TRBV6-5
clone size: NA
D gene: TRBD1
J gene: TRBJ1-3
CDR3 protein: CASSYFTGEPGDTIYF
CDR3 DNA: TGTGCCAGCAGTTACTTCACAGGGGAGCCTGGGGACACCATATATTTT

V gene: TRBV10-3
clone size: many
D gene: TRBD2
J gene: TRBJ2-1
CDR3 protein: CAISQTDLGLAGGYNEQFF
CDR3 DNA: TGTGCCATCAGTCAGACGGACCTCGGACTAGCGGGGGGTTACAATGAGCAGTTCTTC

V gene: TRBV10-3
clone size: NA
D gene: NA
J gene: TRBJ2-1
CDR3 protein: CAISNRDFNEQFF
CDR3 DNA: TGTGCCATCAGCAACCGGGACTTTAATGAGCAGTTCTTC

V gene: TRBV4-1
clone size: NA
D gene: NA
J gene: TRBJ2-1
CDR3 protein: CASSQGLGYEQFF
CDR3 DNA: TGCGCCAGCAGCCAGGGCCTAGGCTATGAGCAGTTCTTC

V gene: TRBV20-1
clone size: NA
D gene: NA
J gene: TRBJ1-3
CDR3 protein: CSAPAGTGNTIYF
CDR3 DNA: TGCAGTGCCCCCGCCGGGACTGGAAACACCATATATTTT

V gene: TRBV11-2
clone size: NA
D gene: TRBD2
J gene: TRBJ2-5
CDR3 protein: CASSSTSGGPRETQYF
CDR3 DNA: TGTGCCAGCAGCTCGACTAGCGGGGGCCCTCGAGAGACCCAGTACTTC

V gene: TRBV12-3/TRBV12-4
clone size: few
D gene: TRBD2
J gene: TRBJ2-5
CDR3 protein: CASSPHSGAETQYF
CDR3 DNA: TGTGCCAGCAGTCCCCATAGCGGGGCGGAGACCCAGTACTTC